A selection of T cell receptor beta chains follows, all from one sample in a study of tumor-infiltrating lymphocytes in primary liver carcinoma. TCRdb passed the multiplex PCR reads through MiXCR, listing each CDR3 protein once. The data show 100,000 to 150,000 distinct CDR3 sequences, with around 64% seen just once and approximately 8.9% held by the top ten. Source material: liver tumor tissue from sampling region 3. These receptors all stem from a woman aged 55-75 years with primary liver carcinoma and hepatitis B virus infection. CDR3s include the opening cysteine and the closing phenylalanine or tryptophan. Fields, in order: CDR3 DNA, CDR3 protein, D gene, J gene, V gene, CDR3 length, clone size. The D gene is left open where the match is weak. Only part of the rows carry a size: once, few, many, or a class if the clone is expanded.

CDR3 DNA: TGTGCCAGCAGTTTACCTGGTGGCGGGAGTAGCTCCTACAATGAGCAGTTCTTC; CDR3 protein: CASSLPGGGSSSYNEQFF; D gene: TRBD2; J gene: TRBJ2-1; V gene: TRBV28; CDR3 length: 18; clone size: many
CDR3 DNA: TGTGCCAGCAGTTCCCGTGGACAGACTTCAGCCAAAAACATTCAGTACTTC; CDR3 protein: CASSSRGQTSAKNIQYF; D gene: NA; J gene: TRBJ2-4; V gene: TRBV6-5; CDR3 length: 17; clone size: many
CDR3 DNA: TGTGCCAGCAGCCAGTCCGGGACAGCCAATGAAAAACTGTTTTTT; CDR3 protein: CASSQSGTANEKLFF; D gene: TRBD1; J gene: TRBJ1-4; V gene: TRBV7-9; CDR3 length: 15; clone size: NA
CDR3 DNA: TGTGCCAGCAGTGAAGGGGACCCCGGGGGCCAGCCCCAGCATTTT; CDR3 protein: CASSEGDPGGQPQHF; D gene: NA; J gene: TRBJ1-5; V gene: TRBV6-1; CDR3 length: 15; clone size: many
CDR3 DNA: TGTGCAAGCCAAACGGAGGGAGCCCCTCAGTCCCAGCATTTT; CDR3 protein: CASQTEGAPQSQHF; D gene: NA; J gene: TRBJ1-5; V gene: TRBV6-1; CDR3 length: 14; clone size: NA
CDR3 DNA: TGTGCTAGTGGCCGAGGGACTTTCAATGAGCAGTTCTTC; CDR3 protein: CASGRGTFNEQFF; D gene: NA; J gene: TRBJ2-1; V gene: TRBV12-5; CDR3 length: 13; clone size: many
CDR3 DNA: TGTGCCAGCGCAGCCTACCGGGGCGCCGACGAGCAGTACTTC; CDR3 protein: CASAAYRGADEQYF; D gene: NA; J gene: TRBJ2-7; V gene: TRBV11-2; CDR3 length: 14; clone size: few
CDR3 DNA: TGTGCCAGCAAACCACAGGGGAGGAGCACAGATACGCAGTATTTT; CDR3 protein: CASKPQGRSTDTQYF; D gene: NA; J gene: TRBJ2-3; V gene: TRBV2; CDR3 length: 15; clone size: few
CDR3 DNA: TGTGCCAGTTTAGCCAAACTTAACACTGAAGCTTTCTTT; CDR3 protein: CASLAKLNTEAFF; D gene: NA; J gene: TRBJ1-1; V gene: TRBV19; CDR3 length: 13; clone size: NA
CDR3 DNA: TGTGCGAGCAAGGGGGTCGGGACTAACACAGATACGCATTATTTT; CDR3 protein: CASKGVGTNTDTHYF; D gene: NA; J gene: TRBJ2-3; V gene: TRBV11-1; CDR3 length: 15; clone size: NA
CDR3 DNA: TGCAGCGCCCTCTCGGGGTGCGAACAGTACTTC; CDR3 protein: CSALSGCEQYF; D gene: NA; J gene: TRBJ2-7; V gene: TRBV29-1; CDR3 length: 11; clone size: once
CDR3 DNA: TGTGCCAGCAACTTAGTGGGGGGAGCGAGGAACACCGGGGAGGTGTTTTTT; CDR3 protein: CASNLVGGARNTGEVFF; D gene: NA; J gene: TRBJ2-2; V gene: TRBV11-2; CDR3 length: 17; clone size: NA
CDR3 DNA: TGTGCCAGCAGCCCGAAAAGCGACACCGGGGAGCTGTTTTTT; CDR3 protein: CASSPKSDTGELFF; D gene: NA; J gene: TRBJ2-2; V gene: TRBV6-2/TRBV6-3; CDR3 length: 14; clone size: many
CDR3 DNA: TGTGCCAGCAGCTTTGTTGGGGGCGCAGATACGCAGTATTTT; CDR3 protein: CASSFVGGADTQYF; D gene: NA; J gene: TRBJ2-3; V gene: TRBV11-2; CDR3 length: 14; clone size: NA
CDR3 DNA: TGTGCCAGCAGCTTAGTACCGGCCTCTGGAAGCACCATATATTTT; CDR3 protein: CASSLVPASGSTIYF; D gene: NA; J gene: TRBJ1-3; V gene: TRBV7-8; CDR3 length: 15; clone size: NA
CDR3 DNA: TGTGCCAGCAGCTTAGGTTTGGACGAGTCCAATGAGCAGTTCTTC; CDR3 protein: CASSLGLDESNEQFF; D gene: NA; J gene: TRBJ2-1; V gene: TRBV7-9; CDR3 length: 15; clone size: NA
CDR3 DNA: TGTGCCAGCAGCCCTTTTGACGGAATGAGCACTGAAGCTTACTTT; CDR3 protein: CASSPFDGMSTEAYF; D gene: NA; J gene: TRBJ1-1; V gene: TRBV11-2; CDR3 length: 15; clone size: NA
CDR3 DNA: TGTGCCATCAGTTACCAAAGTTCCACCTACGAGCAGTACTTC; CDR3 protein: CAISYQSSTYEQYF; D gene: NA; J gene: TRBJ2-7; V gene: TRBV6-6; CDR3 length: 14; clone size: NA
CDR3 DNA: TGCGCCAGCAGCTTGCTCATCTTTTCGAACACCGGGGAGCTGTTTTTT; CDR3 protein: CASSLLIFSNTGELFF; D gene: NA; J gene: TRBJ2-2; V gene: TRBV5-1; CDR3 length: 16; clone size: few
CDR3 DNA: NA; CDR3 protein: CAISIGQGAFSNYGCTF; D gene: NA; J gene: TRBJ1-2; V gene: TRBV5-8; CDR3 length: 17; clone size: NA
CDR3 DNA: TGTGCCAGCAACTTGGACAACTCTGGGGCCAACGTCCTGACTTTC; CDR3 protein: CASNLDNSGANVLTF; D gene: NA; J gene: TRBJ2-6; V gene: TRBV6-5; CDR3 length: 15; clone size: NA
CDR3 DNA: TGTGCCAGCAGTGTAACCGCGGGAGAGCAGTACTTC; CDR3 protein: CASSVTAGEQYF; D gene: NA; J gene: TRBJ2-7; V gene: TRBV2; CDR3 length: 12; clone size: few
CDR3 DNA: TGCGCCAGCAGCCCAGCTTTAAGGGGAAGAACCTGCAATGAGCAGTTCTTC; CDR3 protein: CASSPALRGRTCNEQFF; D gene: NA; J gene: TRBJ2-1; V gene: TRBV5-1; CDR3 length: 17; clone size: NA
CDR3 DNA: TGTGCCAGCAGCTTAAAGTCAGAGAGTGAAGCTTTCTTT; CDR3 protein: CASSLKSESEAFF; D gene: NA; J gene: TRBJ1-1; V gene: TRBV11-2; CDR3 length: 13; clone size: NA
CDR3 DNA: TGCAGTGCCCTAGTGGGACAGCAGGATCAGCCCCAGCATTTT; CDR3 protein: CSALVGQQDQPQHF; D gene: TRBD1; J gene: TRBJ1-5; V gene: TRBV20-1; CDR3 length: 14; clone size: many
CDR3 DNA: TGCAGCGTCCAGCCTAGCACAAGCATAGATACGCAGTATTTT; CDR3 protein: CSVQPSTSIDTQYF; D gene: NA; J gene: TRBJ2-3; V gene: TRBV29-1; CDR3 length: 14; clone size: NA
CDR3 DNA: TGTGCCAGCAGTTCGACCTTCATGAACACTGAAGCTTTCTTT; CDR3 protein: CASSSTFMNTEAFF; D gene: NA; J gene: TRBJ1-1; V gene: TRBV28; CDR3 length: 14; clone size: NA
CDR3 DNA: TGCAGCGTTGGAAGGCAGAGCTCCCACAAAGAGCAGTTCTTC; CDR3 protein: CSVGRQSSHKEQFF; D gene: NA; J gene: TRBJ2-1; V gene: TRBV29-1; CDR3 length: 14; clone size: NA
CDR3 DNA: TGTGCCAGCAGCTCCCGGGACATGGTCCTGGATGACCAGTTCTTC; CDR3 protein: CASSSRDMVLDDQFF; D gene: NA; J gene: TRBJ2-1; V gene: TRBV11-2; CDR3 length: 15; clone size: NA
CDR3 DNA: TGTGCCAGCAGCTTAGTCCCGCCAGGGGCCTACGAGTACTACTTC; CDR3 protein: CASSLVPPGAYEYYF; D gene: NA; J gene: TRBJ2-7; V gene: TRBV11-2; CDR3 length: 15; clone size: NA
CDR3 DNA: TGCGCCAGCAGCCAGAACCGGGGCACTGAAGCTTTCTTT; CDR3 protein: CASSQNRGTEAFF; D gene: NA; J gene: TRBJ1-1; V gene: TRBV10-1; CDR3 length: 13; clone size: many